This T cell receptor (beta chain) was profiled in a study of T cells in Graves' hyperthyroidism and ophthalmopathy. From 9 to 10 ml of fresh peripheral blood, PBMCs were isolated. RNA transcripts gave rise to amplified TCR beta CDR3 regions. HTBI primers were employed in a first-round RT-PCR of the TCR CDR3. TCRdb processed the multiplex PCR reads anew with MiXCR; each CDR3 protein has one entry. There are over 350,000 distinct CDR3 sequences in the sample; about 14% occur only once, and roughly an eighth lies in the top ten. This clonotype was observed a handful of times. The sequence was collected from a man aged 18 to 30 with Graves' ophthalmopathy. Material for sequencing was blood.

This CDR3 reads CSASSPSFYEQFF. In DNA, the CDR3 is TGCAGTGCTAGTTCCCCGAGCTTCTACGAGCAGTTCTTC. This chain links TRBV20-1 with TRBJ2-7, with D unresolved. The J call is in doubt because the DNA end fits TRBJ2-1 better. Germline CDR1 and CDR2: DFQATT and SNEGSKA (reference sequence). The CDR3 totals 13 residues.